These 27 T cell receptor beta chains originate from one sample sequenced in a study of blood T cell repertoires in COVID-19. The data were produced by immunoSEQ multiplex PCR, yet TCRdb's version contains in-frame clones alone and is incomplete. The table includes roughly 39,000 clones, 85% detected once. Sequencing was done on a sample of peripheral blood. The receptor source for this set is a human donor in a cohort sampled during active COVID-19.

This chain uses TRBV27 with TRBJ1-1, with D uncertain. V gave up 0 bases and J gave up 4 bases, with 9 bases separating them. The CDR3 contains 14 residues. The germline V gene has CDR1 MNHEY and CDR2 SMNVEV (reference sequence). This CDR3 is CASSLSSVITEAFF. CDR3 nucleotide sequence: TGTGCCAGCAGTTTATCGTCGGTTATCACTGAAGCTTTCTTT.

The genes are TRBV18 and TRBJ1-2; weak D call: TRBD1 (6 bases). The germline V and J ends were trimmed by 4 bases and 0 bases, with 12 bases remaining between them. This CDR3 has 15 amino acids. Germline assignment: CDR1 KGHSH and CDR2 LQKENI. The CDR3 loop is CASSLGQQANYGYTF. In nucleotides, the CDR3 is TGTGCCAGCTCACTTGGACAGCAAGCTAACTATGGCTACACCTTC.

The V gene is TRBV9, the J gene TRBJ2-1, with 9 bases fitting TRBD1. The trim removed 0 bases at V and 5 bases at J, leaving 0 bases unmatched. The CDR3 runs 14 residues. Germline V gene lookup returns CDR1 SGDLS and CDR2 YYNGEE. For the CDR3, the DNA is TGTGCCAGCAGCGTAGGGGACAGGGACAATGAGCAGTTCTTC. Translation: CASSVGDRDNEQFF.

This chain uses TRBV7-2 with TRBJ2-1; 7 bases align to TRBD1. The germline V gene encodes CDR1 SGHTA and CDR2 FQGNSA. V was pared by 5 bases and J by 1 base, with 5 bases of the junction left unmatched. The CDR3 is made up of 15 amino acids. CDR3 loop: CASSTGTVSYNEQFF. CDR3 in DNA: TGTGCCAGCAGCACCGGGACAGTATCCTACAATGAGCAGTTCTTC.

In its sample, this clone was seen once. V is TRBV7-9 and J is TRBJ2-1, with a possible D match to TRBD1 (7 bases). CDR3 size: 15 residues. Germline assignment: CDR1 SEHNR and CDR2 FQNEAQ (reference sequence). V lost 0 bases and J 15 bases, leaving 21 bases between the germline ends. The chain's CDR3 is CASSLAGGQFQVLFF. The CDR3 nucleotides are TGTGCCAGCAGCTTAGCGGGGGGACAGTTTCAAGTTCTGTTCTTC.

CDR3 DNA: TGTGCCAGCAGCAAGATGGGACAGGGTATTTATCAGCCCCAGCATTTT. This encodes CASSKMGQGIYQPQHF. The chain combines TRBV21-1 with TRBJ1-5; TRBD1, the table's D call, lacks a check against the DNA. TRBV21-1 is a documented pseudogene. CDR3 size: 16 residues.

This clone was detected a few times. The rearrangement uses TRBV7-9 and TRBJ2-3, with D perhaps matching TRBD2 (5 bases). The CDR3 consists of 15 residues. Looked up from germline, CDR1 is SEHNR and CDR2 is FQNEAQ (reference sequence). V was trimmed by 1 base and J by 5 bases, leaving 13 bases between them. For the CDR3, the DNA is TGTGCCAGCAGCTTAGTACTAGATACCAGAGATACGCAGTATTTT. Amino acid sequence: CASSLVLDTRDTQYF.

The gene calls are TRBV25-1 and TRBJ1-2, with TRBD1 matching 8 bases. The germline V gene has CDR1 MGHDK and CDR2 SYGVNS. The V segment lost 1 base and the J segment 6 bases; nucleotides outside the gene matches: 10. This CDR3 comprises 16 residues. The CDR3 nucleotides read TGTGCCAGCAGTGAATGGGCAGGGGGCCTTGGGAATGGCTACACCTTC. The encoded protein is CASSEWAGGLGNGYTF.

The rearrangement joins TRBV5-5 to TRBJ2-1; 7 bases are a match to TRBD2. The CDR3 sequence is 15 residues long. The V gene's germline CDR1 is SGHKS and CDR2 YYEKEE (reference sequence). The J segment lost 0 bases and the V segment lost 8 bases, leaving 8 bases of the junction unmatched. CDR3 sequence (DNA): TGTGCCAGTTCCGGGAGGACTGGCTCCTACAATGAGCAGTTCTTC. Protein sequence: CASSGRTGSYNEQFF.

The genes are TRBV19 and TRBJ2-1; a possible D gene is TRBD2 (6 bases). The CDR3 totals 13 residues. Trimming pared 5 bases from V and 6 bases from J, leaving 11 bases between. Germline values: CDR1 LNHDA, CDR2 SQIVND (reference sequence). This CDR3 reads CASSPVGGNEQFF. In nucleotides, the CDR3 is TGTGCCAGTAGTCCTGTGGGAGGCAATGAGCAGTTCTTC.

J is TRBJ1-6 and V is TRBV5-6; 9 positions match TRBD1. The CDR3 runs to 16 residues. The J segment lost 7 bases and the V segment lost 5 bases, leaving 10 bases of the junction unmatched. Germline V lookup: CDR1 SGHDT, CDR2 YYEEEE. CDR3: CASSISPGQGNSPLHF. In DNA form, the CDR3 reads TGTGCCAGCAGTATATCCCCGGGACAGGGAAATTCACCCCTCCACTTT. Complete variable domain (other parts from reference TRBV5-6 and TRBJ1-6): DAGVTQSPTHLIKTRGQQVTLRCSPKSGHDTVSWYQQALGQGPQFIFQYYEEEERQRGNFPDRFSGHQFPNYSSELNVNALLLGDSALYLCASSISPGQGNSPLHFGNGTRLTVT.

The CDR3 spells CASSLNREGDYEQYF. The CDR3 bases are TGTGCCAGCAGTTTAAACAGGGAGGGCGATTACGAGCAGTACTTC. V gene TRBV27 combines with J gene TRBJ2-7, with D possibly TRBD2 on 7 matching bases. Trimming removed 2 bases from V and 4 bases from J, with 15 bases in between. This CDR3 has 15 residues. The V gene's germline CDR1 is MNHEY and CDR2 SMNVEV (reference sequence).

CDR3 sequence: CASSLVWTSGIYNEQFF. The CDR3 DNA sequence: TGTGCCAGCAGCTTGGTGTGGACTAGCGGAATCTACAATGAGCAGTTCTTC. This chain joins TRBV5-5 and TRBJ2-1, with TRBD2 matching 10 bases. The V gene's germline CDR1 is SGHKS and CDR2 YYEKEE (reference sequence). The length of the CDR3 is 17 residues. J was trimmed by 3 bases and V by 0 bases; bases with no gene match: 6.

The rearrangement joins TRBV19 to TRBJ1-1, with 8 bases identical to TRBD1. V shed 5 bases, J shed 1 base, and the junction held 6 bases outside the gene matches. This CDR3 is 15 amino acids long. Germline V gene sequence: CDR1 LNHDA, CDR2 SQIVND (reference sequence). The CDR3 DNA follows: TGTGCCAGTAGTTCTCCGGGACAGGCGAACACTGAAGCTTTCTTT. Translated: CASSSPGQANTEAFF.

The table lists this clone with a count of one. The chain couples TRBV28 to TRBJ1-2, with D tentatively TRBD1 (6 bases). The ends were cut back, 8 bases at V and 2 bases at J, with 12 bases in the middle. From germline, CDR1 is MDHEN and CDR2 SYDVKM. This CDR3 spans 13 amino acids. CDR3 protein: CASQGQGNYGYTF. The DNA of the CDR3 is TGTGCCAGCCAAGGGCAGGGGAACTATGGCTACACCTTC.

This sequence joins TRBV4-1 and TRBJ2-2; a weak D match, TRBD1 (6 bases). V shed 6 bases and J shed 0 bases, with 8 bases lying between them. CDR1 is MGHRA, CDR2 YSYEKL, per germline. The CDR3 is 14 residues long. The CDR3 region has the DNA TGCGCCAGCAGACAGGGCTCGAACACCGGGGAGCTGTTTTTT. Encoded protein: CASRQGSNTGELFF.

The sample holds a few counts of this clone. The gene calls are TRBV7-9 and TRBJ1-5; 8 positions match TRBD1. The CDR3 spans 17 residues. From germline, CDR1 is SEHNR and CDR2 FQNEAQ (reference sequence). With 0 bases clipped from V and 4 bases from J, the junction kept 8 bases outside the gene matches. The CDR3 nucleotides are TGTGCCAGCAGCTTAGCAACTGGACAGGGAACAAATCAGCCCCAGCATTTT. It yields the protein CASSLATGQGTNQPQHF.

The rearrangement joins TRBV5-6 to TRBJ2-5; 8 nucleotides align to TRBD1. This CDR3 contains 14 residues. With V trimmed by 4 bases and J by 5 bases, 7 bases remained unmatched. The V gene's germline CDR1 is SGHDT and CDR2 YYEEEE. This CDR3 is CASSRQGRVETQYF. CDR3 DNA sequence: TGTGCCAGCAGCCGACAGGGGAGAGTCGAGACCCAGTACTTC.

The chain couples TRBV15 to TRBJ2-2, with 8 bases that match TRBD2. Germline V gives CDR1 LNHNV, CDR2 YYDKDF (reference sequence). The ends lost 0 bases at V and 6 bases at J; junction bases unmatched: 9. The CDR3 extends over 17 amino acids. The DNA for the CDR3 is TGTGCCACCAGCAGAGATCGGGAGGGGTATAGGGCCGGGGAGCTGTTTTTT. Translated: CATSRDREGYRAGELFF.

The chain has TRBV11-3 and TRBJ2-2; D possibly corresponds to TRBD1 (6 bases). The CDR3 extends over 14 amino acids. Trimming took off 7 bases at V and 4 bases at J, with 13 bases between the two ends. The germline CDR1 and CDR2 sequences are SGHNT and YENEEA. The chain's CDR3 is CASIASDSTGELFF. The CDR3 DNA is TGTGCCAGCATTGCATCGGACAGCACCGGGGAGCTGTTTTTT.

This chain uses TRBV27 with TRBJ2-1; 9 nucleotides match TRBD2. V shed 4 bases, J shed 8 bases, and the junction held 9 bases outside the gene matches. The CDR3 runs 15 residues. Germline CDR1 and CDR2: MNHEY and SMNVEV (reference sequence). The DNA of the CDR3 is TGTGCCAGCAGTTGGGCGGGAGGGCCGTTATATGAGCAGTTCTTC. It specifies CASSWAGGPLYEQFF.

This chain links TRBV2 with TRBJ1-5; maybe TRBD1 (5 bases). V dropped 7 bases and J dropped 7 bases, with 14 bases sitting between them. The CDR3 consists of 13 residues. The germline CDR1 and CDR2 sequences are SNHLY and FYNNEI. CDR3 in amino acids: CASKGGVGQPQHF. The CDR3 bases are TGTGCCAGCAAGGGAGGGGTCGGGCAGCCCCAGCATTTT.

The V call is TRBV7-2, the J call TRBJ1-4; TRBD1 matches 7 bases. CDR3 length: 15 residues. Germline lookup yields CDR1 SGHTA and CDR2 FQGNSA. After removal of 5 bases from V and 7 bases from J, the junction contained 10 bases not matched to a gene. This chain's CDR3 is CASSLRQGLGEKLFF. DNA for the CDR3: TGTGCCAGCAGCCTCCGACAGGGTCTGGGTGAAAAACTGTTTTTT.

This clone was seen just once. This chain links TRBV19 with TRBJ1-5; D remains ambiguous. Germline CDR1 is LNHDA and CDR2 is SQIVND (reference sequence). The V end lost 3 bases, the J end lost 2 bases, and 11 bases lay between the germline ends. The CDR3 loop spans 15 amino acids. CDR3 bases: TGTGCCAGTAGTATCAGCGGGCAGCGCAATCAGCCCCAGCATTTT. It specifies CASSISGQRNQPQHF.

The rearrangement links TRBV19 to TRBJ2-2; TRBD1 matches at 7 bases. This CDR3 contains 15 residues. CDR1 is LNHDA, CDR2 SQIVND, per germline (reference sequence). The J segment lost 1 base and the V segment lost 4 bases, leaving 3 bases of the junction unmatched. CDR3 residues: CASSTGQQNTGELFF. The CDR3 nucleotides are TGTGCCAGTAGTACGGGACAGCAGAACACCGGGGAGCTGTTTTTT.

The rearrangement uses TRBV7-9 and TRBJ1-5; tentative D call: TRBD1 (5 bases). This CDR3 has 15 amino acids. Germline V gene data show CDR1 as SEHNR and CDR2 as FQNEAQ (reference sequence). Between the trimmed V and J ends, which lost 5 bases and 7 bases, there was a span of 18 bases. CDR3 sequence reads: CASSPDGSPGQPQHF. The CDR3 nucleotides read TGTGCCAGCAGCCCTGACGGGTCACCAGGGCAGCCCCAGCATTTT.

The V gene is TRBV6-1, the J gene TRBJ1-2, with a tentative D call TRBD1 (6 bases). This CDR3 has 13 residues. Trimming removed 3 bases at V and 8 bases at J, with 13 bases between. The germline V gene has CDR1 MNHNS and CDR2 SASEGT. Here the CDR3 DNA reads TGTGCCAGCAGTGAGTCAGGGGCAGGCGGCTACACCTTC. Translation gives CASSESGAGGYTF.